What follows describes a single T cell receptor (beta chain). Its binding antigen is unknown. No base quality information exists; no much larger clone differs at one position. The data are from a study of T cell changes during pregnancy in multiple sclerosis (dated by TCRdb to the late 2010s). At the level of the whole study: Changes in the T cell repertoire over the course of pregnancy were examined in this study in women with multiple sclerosis.

To prepare the library, the immunoSEQ multiplex PCR assay was applied. TCRdb limited this immuneACCESS table to in-frame rearrangements with V and J called. A share of clones is missing; checked studies link under half to unresolved V genes, and the rest is unexplained. The sample records about 51,000 clones, roughly 93% of which are singletons. The ten largest clones add up to around 1.9% of the sample. Counted from cysteine to phenylalanine, this CDR3 has 14 amino acids. Here the CDR3 DNA is all that survives: 42 bases in frame from base 1. Between the V and J ends, shortened by 3 bases and 1 base respectively, the junction contains 9 bases. In the germline V gene, CDR1 corresponds to MNHEY and CDR2 to SVGAGI.

This TCR was recovered from a female donor with multiple sclerosis, enrolled in a pregnancy study. The sample was peripheral blood, taken in the second trimester of pregnancy. The sequence links TRBV6-5 to TRBJ1-2; TRBD1 might be the D gene, on 6 matching bases. The nucleotide sequence is given as TGTGCCAGCAGTTATAACAGGGATAACTATGGCTACACCTTC. It translates as CASSYNRDNYGYTF.